This is a list of T cell receptor beta chains from one sample in a study of cytomegalovirus exposure and HLA in healthy donors. Data came from immunoSEQ multiplex PCR; TCRdb stores just in-frame clones and leaves some out. The data hold approximately 190,000 clones, with 78% observed a single time. Sequenced material: PBMCs. These receptor sequences come from a woman aged 25-40 years in good health and CMV-seropositive. Each CDR3 is given with its conserved first and last residue. The D gene is left open where the match is weak.

v_gene,d_gene,CDR3aa
TRBV6-5,.,CASSYSVNGGEAFF
TRBV4-1,TRBD1,CASSRLRDRGTGELFF
TRBV28,.,CASSLSPREYNEQFF
TRBV9,.,CASSVDGGDGYTF
TRBV29-1,.,CSVRGITSYEQYF
TRBV5-6,.,CASSLNGLDRNYGYTF
TRBV4-1,TRBD2,CASSQVGLAGALGTDTQYF
TRBV7-9,TRBD2,CASIVAGGTDTQYF
TRBV6-5,TRBD2,CASSFSSGGDTDTQYF
TRBV10-1,.,CASKTAGFRYEQYF
TRBV19,.,CASSSRVRYEQYF
TRBV2,.,CASTRTGREETQYF
TRBV7-9,TRBD1,CASRKGTANYGYTF
TRBV27,.,CASSPWGQYSNQPQHF
TRBV10-3,.,CAIGGTQETQYF
TRBV10-3,.,CAISEDYRINNEQFF
TRBV4-2,.,CASSQGEDSSYEQYF
TRBV9,TRBD2,CASRLAGIGGELFF
TRBV6-5,.,CASSGSRVGYGYTF
TRBV28,.,CASRPSGTKYEQYF
TRBV6-4,.,CASSDNKEAFF
TRBV5-1,TRBD2,CASSPTGGSAYEQYF
TRBV5-4,TRBD1,CASSLPPLIERQGAQSEAFF